This T cell receptor beta chain stems from a study of blood T cells in healthy people across ages. With a J-beta primer mix and a sample-barcoded 5' primer, a second PCR ran roughly 7 to 11 cycles. One entry per CDR3 protein, called by TCRdb with MiXCR from the 5' RACE reads. This table holds about 500,000 distinct CDR3 sequences, more than 20% found once. For this clonotype: Its cognate antigen is unknown.

Study observations and caveats: Any conclusive comparison of naive versus antigen-experienced cells was prevented by using unsorted PBMCs.

These data also featured in a second study, about T cells of mothers and their children.

The sequence derives from a boy between 10 and 17 years old in good health. Input material: blood.

CDR3 residues: CASSQEGVKSSYNEQFF. The CDR3 nucleotides are TGCGCCAGCAGTCAAGAAGGGGTAAAAAGCTCCTACAATGAGCAGTTCTTC. The chain joins TRBV23-1 to TRBJ2-1, with D maybe TRBD1 (5 bases). TRBV23-1 is an ORF, and what it does is uncertain. The length of the CDR3 is 17 residues. V lost 2 bases and J 0 bases, leaving 14 bases between the germline ends.